Listed below are T cell receptor beta chains from one sample, sequenced in a study of shared clonotypes between healthy human individuals. TCRdb's copy holds only in-frame clones and misses some; the assay was immunoSEQ multiplex PCR. The sample consists of over a million clones, more than 65% of them appearing once. The sequenced sample was memory CD4+ T cells sorted from blood. These receptors were collected from a man aged 18 to 29 in good health. Each CDR3 is given with its conserved first and last residue.

v_call | cdr3_aa
TRBV18 | CASSMGTDNSPLHF
TRBV25-1 | CASSEPGNTQPQHF
TRBV10-2 | CASSESGRGTQYF
TRBV7-8 | CASSLAINEKLFF
TRBV6-4 | CASSDRLDGGRAFF
TRBV13 | CASSRQSGRGPYNEQFF
TRBV5-1 | CASSLSGRGDYGYTF
TRBV27 | CASRDRVTPLHF
TRBV7-9 | CASSLDDTHYGYTF
TRBV13 | CASSLDAFSEQYF
TRBV28 | CASSIRDQAIQPQHF
TRBV5-1 | CASSRTGGNTEAFF
TRBV2 | CASSGTVPSPLHF
TRBV15 | CATRGSGTGREQFF
TRBV6-1 | CASSEALRQPQHF
TRBV5-6 | CASSTLAGGTSYEQYF
TRBV7-9 | CASSPPGVNTEAFF
TRBV11-2 | CASSLLLGGEKTQYF
TRBV6-1 | CASTRASTGTTEAFF
TRBV11-2 | CASTLDRAFEKLFF
TRBV27 | CASSLGGNTEAFF
TRBV6-1 | CASSETGWGVSNQPQHF
TRBV5-1 | CASSWDRVDTEAFF
TRBV5-1 | CASSLDGGRVNEQFF
TRBV5-1 | CASSLEGQGSYYTGELFF
TRBV7-9 | CASSPRTRVQTDTQYF
TRBV4-3 | CASSQGASYNEQFF
TRBV30 | CAWRMGDRGPGNTIYF
TRBV2 | CASRGAGRTEAFF
TRBV2 | CASRVRGGSSYNEQFF
TRBV15 | CATSRVGGGRETQYF
TRBV6-1 | CASSETLDREAFF
TRBV30 | CAWSVLERNQPQHF
TRBV5-1 | CASSLDPAATYEQYF
TRBV18 | CASSRGLQLSGNTIYF
TRBV27 | CASSPQGQGGSNQPQHF
TRBV28 | CASSLRWGNEQFF